This T cell receptor (beta chain) was captured by sequencing in a study of spatial heterogeneity in lung cancer. In its sample, this clonotype was seen many times. A single record per CDR3 protein comes from TCRdb applying MiXCR to the 5' RACE reads. The top ten clones hold about 45% of a sample with some 10,000 distinct CDR3 sequences, 20% to 25% of them seen once. Documented time point: blood at routine non-recurrence follow-up after resection. The CDR3 contains 14 residues. Germline V gene data show CDR1 as SQVTM and CDR2 as ANQGSEA. Trimming took off 8 bases at V and 0 bases at J, with 11 bases between the two ends.

The TCR originated in a male donor with early-stage non-small cell lung cancer. Material: PBMCs, obtained at follow-up. The chain is built from TRBV29-1 and TRBJ2-6; D unresolved. In DNA, the CDR3 is TGCAGCTACAAAAGCGCCTCTGGGGCCAACGTCCTGACTTTC. Its translation: CSYKSASGANVLTF. Full variable domain (rest looked up from reference TRBV29-1 and TRBJ2-6): SAVISQKPSRDICQRGTSLTIQCQVDSQVTMMFWYRQQPGQSLTLIATANQGSEATYESGFVIDKFPISRPNLTFSTLTVSNMSPEDSSIYLCSYKSASGANVLTFGAGSRLTVL.